This entry lists 26 T cell receptor beta chains sequenced from one sample in a study of shared clonotypes between healthy human individuals. CD8 cells regarded as naive lacked CD45RO, were positively chosen for CCR7, and omitted terminally differentiated effector memory CD45RA+ cells. TCRdb's copy holds only in-frame clones and misses some; the assay was immunoSEQ multiplex PCR. The data contain around 1,900,000 clones, about 94% of them singletons. The sample taken for sequencing was naive CD8+ T cells from PBMCs. The receptors stem from a man aged 18 to 30 in good health. Some clones in this sample may be carry-over from other donors' samples.

V is TRBV27 and J is TRBJ2-1; TRBD2 might be the D (6 bases). V was pared by 5 bases and J by 10 bases, with 12 bases between. The CDR3 sequence is 12 residues long. Germline CDR1 reads MNHEY; CDR2 reads SMNVEV (reference sequence). CDR3 region: CASSPRGIEQFF. Here the CDR3 DNA reads TGTGCCAGCAGTCCCCGCGGGATCGAGCAGTTCTTC.

The V gene is TRBV7-6, the J gene TRBJ2-3, with 9 nucleotides matching TRBD1. After removal of 3 bases from V and 4 bases from J, the junction contained 2 bases not matched to a gene. The CDR3 extends over 14 amino acids. CDR1 and CDR2 (germline): SGHVS, FNYEAQ. The CDR3 here is CASSFGTGSDTQYF. CDR3 in DNA: TGTGCCAGCAGCTTCGGGACAGGGTCAGATACGCAGTATTTT.

The chain links TRBV9 to TRBJ1-4; D possibly corresponds to TRBD1 (6 bases). V lost 2 bases to trimming and J lost 3 bases, with 11 bases between them. Germline assignment: CDR1 SGDLS and CDR2 YYNGEE. This CDR3 has 15 residues. CDR3 DNA sequence: TGTGCCAGCAGCGTCACAGGGAAGGCTAATGAAAAACTGTTTTTT. This sequence encodes CASSVTGKANEKLFF.

The CDR3 DNA is TGTGCCAGCAGTTTTGCGACATTGGGAAACACCATATATTTT. Translation gives CASSFATLGNTIYF. V gene TRBV28 combines with J gene TRBJ1-3, with D hard to call. Germline V gene data show CDR1 as MDHEN and CDR2 as SYDVKM. There are 14 residues in the CDR3. V lost 3 bases and J 4 bases, leaving 10 bases between the germline ends.

The chain couples TRBV27 to TRBJ2-1; 11 nucleotides match TRBD2. The CDR3 length is 14 residues. Germline-derived CDR1 and CDR2 are MNHEY and SMNVEV (reference sequence). The junction had 1 base not matched to a gene; V was cut back by 3 bases and J by 6 bases. As DNA, the CDR3 is TGTGCCAGCAGTTTTGGACTAGCGGGCAATGAGCAGTTCTTC. It specifies CASSFGLAGNEQFF.

This rearrangement joins TRBV11-3 to TRBJ2-2; 7 bases map to TRBD1. Losses at the gene ends were 5 bases for V and 3 bases for J; bases not matched to a gene: 9. This CDR3 region has 16 residues. From germline, CDR1 is SGHNT and CDR2 YENEEA. CDR3 sequence reads: CASSPRDSLHTGELFF. Here the CDR3 DNA reads TGTGCCAGCAGCCCAAGGGACAGCCTGCACACCGGGGAGCTGTTTTTT.

The chain combines TRBV10-3 with TRBJ2-3; D remains unclear. Looked up from germline, CDR1 is ENHRY and CDR2 is SYGVKD. The CDR3 covers 14 residues. V was shortened by 3 bases and J by 0 bases, with 7 bases between the two germline ends. CDR3 loop: CAISDAASTDTQYF. The CDR3 DNA is TGTGCCATCAGTGACGCTGCCAGCACAGATACGCAGTATTTT.

The rearrangement links TRBV5-5 to TRBJ1-2; D gene unclear. Per germline, CDR1 SGHKS and CDR2 YYEKEE (reference sequence). The CDR3 totals 13 residues. V lost 7 bases and J lost 2, with 12 bases in between. CDR3 loop: CASGTSLNYGYTF. The DNA for the CDR3 is TGTGCCAGCGGAACCAGTTTAAACTATGGCTACACCTTC.

On this clone: The same CDR3 is also encoded by other DNA sequences in this sample. The J gene is TRBJ2-1, the V gene TRBV5-6; D is unclear. This CDR3 contains 13 residues. Trimming removed 0 bases from V and 4 bases from J, with 5 bases in between. CDR1 is SGHDT and CDR2 is YYEEEE in the germline V gene. The CDR3 sequence: CASSLAVYNEQFF. CDR3 nucleotide sequence: TGTGCCAGCAGCTTGGCAGTATACAATGAGCAGTTCTTC.

The chain combines TRBV4-2 with TRBJ2-7; D ambiguous. CDR1 is LGHNA and CDR2 is YNFKEQ in the germline V gene. Trimming cost V 0 bases and J 0 bases, with 12 bases left between them. The CDR3 runs to 16 residues. CDR3 residues: CASSQDGGWGSYEQYF. DNA for the CDR3: TGTGCCAGCAGCCAAGATGGTGGGTGGGGCTCCTACGAGCAGTACTTC.

The V and J genes are TRBV7-6 and TRBJ2-5, with 11 bases matching TRBD2. The ends lost 5 bases at V and 1 base at J; junction bases unmatched: 15. Looked up from germline, CDR1 is SGHVS and CDR2 is FNYEAQ. The CDR3 is 19 residues long. CDR3 DNA: TGTGCCAGCAGCGACCCAAAGGGGGGTAGCGGGAGGGCCCAAGAGACCCAGTACTTC. Its translation is CASSDPKGGSGRAQETQYF.

V and J are TRBV14 and TRBJ2-7; D unresolved. CDR3 length: 16 amino acids. From germline, CDR1 is SGHDN and CDR2 FVKESK. Trimming pared 1 base from V and 5 bases from J, leaving 18 bases between. The CDR3 loop is CASSQVWQASMDEQYF. CDR3 bases: TGTGCCAGCAGCCAAGTCTGGCAGGCCTCTATGGACGAGCAGTACTTC.

With regard to this clone: Other nucleotide sequences from this sample produce the same CDR3. In nucleotides, the CDR3 is TGTGCCAGCAGCTCCGGACAGGGAGATCAGCCCCAGCATTTT. It codes for CASSSGQGDQPQHF. The rearrangement uses TRBV7-9 and TRBJ1-5; 8 bases line up with TRBD1. Per germline, CDR1 SEHNR and CDR2 FQNEAQ (reference sequence). The CDR3 length is 14 residues. The trim removed 4 bases at V and 5 bases at J, leaving 4 bases unmatched.

The J gene is TRBJ2-1, the V gene TRBV30, with D hard to call. The CDR3 spans 12 residues. Trimming left V 5 bases short and J 4 bases short, with 9 bases between. CDR1 and CDR2 from the germline V gene are GTSNPN and SVGIG (reference sequence). The CDR3 here is CAWVSSYNEQFF. The CDR3 DNA reads TGTGCCTGGGTATCCTCATACAATGAGCAGTTCTTC.

The chain recombines TRBV11-2 with TRBJ1-2; D is unresolved. CDR3 size: 13 residues. Germline values: CDR1 SGHAT, CDR2 FQNNGV. V was trimmed by 5 bases and J by 4 bases, leaving 11 bases between them. As DNA, the CDR3 is TGTGCCAGCAGCGAGGGCACCACCTATGGCTACACCTTC. Translating gives CASSEGTTYGYTF.

The chain employs TRBV19 and TRBJ1-4; D is unclear. Trimming stripped 3 bases from V and 4 bases from J, with 6 bases between. Germline assignment: CDR1 LNHDA and CDR2 SQIVND (reference sequence). There are 13 residues in the CDR3. CDR3 nucleotides: TGTGCCAGTAGTATGGGCCTTAATGAAAAACTGTTTTTT. It specifies CASSMGLNEKLFF.

The chain links TRBV5-6 to TRBJ1-1; 8 bases fit TRBD1. Germline V lookup: CDR1 SGHDT, CDR2 YYEEEE. This CDR3 contains 14 residues. The J segment lost 4 bases and the V segment lost 4 bases, leaving 6 bases of the junction unmatched. The CDR3 nucleotides read TGTGCCAGCAGCCCTGCAGGGGGCTTCACTGAAGCTTTCTTT. Translation gives CASSPAGGFTEAFF. The full variable domain, its missing parts supplied by reference TRBV5-6 and TRBJ1-1, is DAGVTQSPTHLIKTRGQQVTLRCSPKSGHDTVSWYQQALGQGPQFIFQYYEEEERQRGNFPDRFSGHQFPNYSSELNVNALLLGDSALYLCASSPAGGFTEAFFGQGTRLTVV.

A note on this clone: At one of its ends the junction is not consistent with the germline gene, which may arise from a read error. The rearrangement uses TRBV7-2 and TRBJ2-7; no clear D gene. From germline, CDR1 is SGHTA and CDR2 FQGNSA. This CDR3 has 12 residues. The CDR3 nucleotides read TGTGCCAGCAGCTTAGTATCCTCCGAGCAGTACTTC. Translated: CASSLVSSEQYF.

This chain connects TRBV27 to TRBJ1-1, with unresolved D. The CDR3 spans 11 residues. CDR1 is MNHEY and CDR2 is SMNVEV in the germline V gene (reference sequence). Trimming took off 6 bases at V and 6 bases at J, with 8 bases between the two ends. CDR3 sequence: CASRRGAEAFF. Here the CDR3 DNA reads TGTGCCAGCAGGCGTGGAGCTGAAGCTTTCTTT.

The chain links TRBV28 to TRBJ2-1; D may match TRBD1 or TRBD2 (5 bases each). This CDR3 has 14 amino acids. Per germline, CDR1 MDHEN and CDR2 SYDVKM. V lost 2 bases, J lost 3 bases, and 8 bases lay in between. CDR3 bases: TGTGCCAGCAGTTTAGGGACCGACTACAATGAGCAGTTCTTC. Translating gives CASSLGTDYNEQFF. Using reference TRBV28 and TRBJ2-1 for the parts outside the CDR3, the full variable domain is DVKVTQSSRYLVKRTGEKVFLECVQDMDHENMFWYRQDPGLGLRLIYFSYDVKMKEKGDIPEGYSVSREKKERFSLILESASTNQTSMYLCASSLGTDYNEQFFGPGTRLTVL.

The CDR3 loop reads CASREWTGNNQPQHF. The CDR3 nucleotides read TGTGCCAGCAGAGAGTGGACAGGGAACAATCAGCCCCAGCATTTT. J is TRBJ1-5 and V is TRBV6-1; 8 nucleotides align to TRBD1. The CDR3 is 15 amino acids. Germline lookup yields CDR1 MNHNS and CDR2 SASEGT. With 6 bases clipped from V and 3 bases from J, the junction kept 7 bases outside the gene matches.

The chain has TRBV27 and TRBJ2-7; D uncertain. Deletions cut 0 bases from V and 5 bases from J, with 11 bases between. The CDR3 is 14 residues long. CDR1 MNHEY and CDR2 SMNVEV come from the germline V gene (reference sequence). CDR3: CASSLSAADHEQYF. The DNA for the CDR3 is TGTGCCAGCAGTTTATCAGCAGCTGATCACGAGCAGTACTTC.

This clone appeared once. The chain has TRBV27 and TRBJ2-2; D unresolved. Trimming took 2 bases from V and 4 from J, leaving 11 bases between them. The length of the CDR3 is 15 residues. Germline V lookup: CDR1 MNHEY, CDR2 SMNVEV (reference sequence). The DNA of the CDR3 is TGTGCCAGCAGTTTAGGAGTAGGATCCACCGGGGAGCTGTTTTTT. It is translated as CASSLGVGSTGELFF.

V gene TRBV9 combines with J gene TRBJ1-2; no firm D call. V was trimmed by 3 bases and J by 3 bases, leaving 6 bases between them. The CDR3 is 12 amino acids. Germline CDR1 SGDLS, CDR2 YYNGEE. The CDR3 reads CASSARDYGYTF. The CDR3 bases are TGTGCCAGCAGCGCAAGGGACTATGGCTACACCTTC.

This chain links TRBV4-3 with TRBJ1-2, with D tentatively TRBD1 (6 bases). With 5 bases removed from V and 3 bases from J, the gap between germline ends came to 16 bases. The CDR3 covers 15 residues. Germline CDR1 and CDR2: LGHNA and YSLEER. CDR3 DNA: TGCGCCAGCAGCGCCAACAGGGAAATTGACTATGGCTACACCTTC. It specifies CASSANREIDYGYTF.

The chain couples TRBV2 to TRBJ2-7, with D possibly being TRBD1 or TRBD2 (5 bases each). With 6 bases removed from V and 1 base from J, the gap between germline ends came to 16 bases. Germline V gives CDR1 SNHLY, CDR2 FYNNEI. This CDR3 has 15 amino acids. CDR3 DNA: TGTGCCAGCAGAACCCGGGACGGAGGATCCTACGAGCAGTACTTC. This translates into CASRTRDGGSYEQYF.